The 20 T cell receptor beta chains presented below share a single source sample, sequenced in a study of blood T cell repertoires in COVID-19. Some clones are missing from TCRdb's copy, which holds only in-frame ones; the method was immunoSEQ multiplex PCR. This table holds about 310,000 clones, 89% found once. Sequencing used PBMCs or T cells enriched from blood (not recorded which). The receptors here all came from a woman aged 25 to 39 who had recovered from COVID-19.

V is TRBV2 and J is TRBJ1-1, with 7 nucleotides matching TRBD1. CDR3 length equals 14 residues. V was clipped by 7 bases and J by 3 bases; unmatched bases: 8. Per germline, CDR1 SNHLY and CDR2 FYNNEI. The CDR3 protein is CASKGGGWDTEAFF. For the CDR3, the DNA is TGTGCCAGCAAAGGAGGGGGCTGGGACACTGAAGCTTTCTTT.

The chain has TRBV19 and TRBJ2-7, with TRBD2 matching 8 bases. The V and J ends lost 5 bases and 0 bases, in that order; junction bases with no gene match: 9. This CDR3 contains 16 residues. From germline, CDR1 is LNHDA and CDR2 SQIVND (reference sequence). CDR3 nucleotides: TGTGCCAGTAGTCCTCGGGGTAGCGGGAACTCCTACGAGCAGTACTTC. It codes for CASSPRGSGNSYEQYF. The whole variable domain, filled in from reference TRBV19 and TRBJ2-7, reads DGGITQSPKYLFRKEGQNVTLSCEQNLNHDAMYWYRQDPGQGLRLIYYSQIVNDFQKGDIAEGYSVSREKKESFPLTVTSAQKNPTAFYLCASSPRGSGNSYEQYFGPGTRLTVT.

Turning to this clone: The same CDR3 also results from other DNA sequences found in this sample. The chain couples TRBV6-1 to TRBJ2-7; D perhaps matches TRBD1 (5 bases). Germline V gene sequence: CDR1 MNHNS, CDR2 SASEGT. There are 13 residues in the CDR3. V was trimmed by 1 base and J by 3 bases, leaving 7 bases between them. CDR3 DNA: TGTGCCAGCAGTGAAGGACAGCTCTACGAGCAGTACTTC. Amino acids: CASSEGQLYEQYF.

This clone has only one observation. This chain joins TRBV7-9 and TRBJ2-1; TRBD2 is a possible D gene (6 bases). Germline-derived CDR1 and CDR2 are SEHNR and FQNEAQ (reference sequence). The CDR3 is 15 amino acids. V was pared by 1 base and J by 4 bases, with 11 bases between. CDR3 sequence: CASSLESGLYNEQFF. CDR3 in DNA: TGTGCCAGCAGCTTAGAGAGTGGACTATACAATGAGCAGTTCTTC.

A word on this clone: This same CDR3 is encoded by further DNA sequences in the sample. The V gene is TRBV28, the J gene TRBJ2-5; maybe TRBD1 (6 bases). Germline CDR1 is MDHEN and CDR2 is SYDVKM. The V end was cut by 4 bases, the J end by 2 bases, with 11 bases between. This CDR3 is 14 amino acids long. The CDR3 sequence is CASSSPGQQETQYF. CDR3 nucleotide sequence: TGTGCCAGCAGTTCACCGGGACAACAAGAGACCCAGTACTTC.

The genes are TRBV27 and TRBJ2-2, with no clear D. CDR3 length equals 14 residues. Germline loops: CDR1 MNHEY, CDR2 SMNVEV (reference sequence). V was shortened by 3 bases and J by 5 bases, with 10 bases between the two germline ends. The CDR3 is CASSLYPGTGELFF. For the CDR3, the DNA is TGTGCCAGCAGTTTGTACCCCGGGACCGGGGAGCTGTTTTTT.

The chain links TRBV10-3 to TRBJ1-5, with 8 nucleotides matching TRBD1. Germline trimming cut 6 bases from V and 4 bases from J; bases unmatched to any gene: 2. CDR3 length equals 13 residues. CDR1 and CDR2 from the germline V gene are ENHRY and SYGVKD. CDR3 amino acids: CAISRQGNQPQHF. Here the CDR3 DNA reads TGTGCCATCAGCCGACAGGGGAATCAGCCCCAGCATTTT.

The chain links TRBV9 to TRBJ2-5; perhaps TRBD2 as D (7 bases). The germline gives CDR1 SGDLS, CDR2 YYNGEE. V was trimmed by 0 bases and J by 5 bases, leaving 11 bases between them. The CDR3 is made up of 14 amino acids. In DNA, the CDR3 is TGTGCCAGCAGCGTAGCGGGGGGCTGGGAGACCCAGTACTTC. It codes for CASSVAGGWETQYF.

This clone was picked up a small number of times. This rearrangement joins TRBV19 to TRBJ1-3; D might be TRBD1 (6 bases). Trimming stripped 5 bases from V and 4 bases from J, with 15 bases between. CDR1 LNHDA and CDR2 SQIVND come from the germline V gene (reference sequence). This CDR3 contains 15 residues. CDR3 sequence reads: CASSRPGDGGNTIYF. Written as DNA, the CDR3 is TGTGCCAGTAGTCGCCCAGGGGATGGAGGAAACACCATATATTTT. Together with reference TRBV19 and TRBJ1-3, the CDR3 gives the full variable domain: DGGITQSPKYLFRKEGQNVTLSCEQNLNHDAMYWYRQDPGQGLRLIYYSQIVNDFQKGDIAEGYSVSREKKESFPLTVTSAQKNPTAFYLCASSRPGDGGNTIYFGEGSWLTVV.

The chain links TRBV2 to TRBJ1-2; possibly TRBD1 for D (5 bases). V lost 4 bases and J lost 6, with 9 bases in between. Germline assignment: CDR1 SNHLY and CDR2 FYNNEI. The CDR3 contains 12 residues. The DNA for the CDR3 is TGTGCCAGCAGTGCAGGGTATGATGGCTACACCTTC. It translates to CASSAGYDGYTF.

V usage is TRBV4-1 and J usage is TRBJ1-5; 10 bases line up with TRBD1. CDR3 length: 15 amino acids. Looked up from germline, CDR1 is MGHRA and CDR2 is YSYEKL. V lost 3 bases and J lost 8; bases outside the gene matches: 7. The CDR3 DNA follows: TGCGCCAGCAGCCATCCGGGACAGGGGAGAGAGCCCCAGCATTTT. It encodes CASSHPGQGREPQHF.

The chain combines TRBV4-2 with TRBJ2-7, with 11 bases that match TRBD2. This CDR3 region has 16 residues. The ends lost 1 base at V and 5 bases at J; junction bases unmatched: 7. Germline V gives CDR1 LGHNA, CDR2 YNFKEQ. CDR3 nucleotide sequence: TGTGCCAGCAGCCAAGGGGCACTAGCGGGAGCGGACGAGCAGTACTTC. This sequence encodes CASSQGALAGADEQYF.

Here the CDR3 DNA reads TGTGCCTGGAGTGGAGGGGACAGTGTTAGCGAGCAGTACTTC. Protein sequence: CAWSGGDSVSEQYF. The V gene is TRBV30, the J gene TRBJ2-7; the match to TRBD1 covers 7 bases. Losses at the gene ends were 1 base for V and 6 bases for J; bases not matched to a gene: 9. CDR3 length: 14 amino acids. Germline CDR1 and CDR2: GTSNPN and SVGIG (reference sequence).

This clone was detected once. This chain links TRBV18 with TRBJ1-5; D is unclear. V shed 4 bases and J shed 2 bases, with 12 bases lying between them. The length of the CDR3 is 15 residues. Germline V gene data show CDR1 as KGHSH and CDR2 as LQKENI. The CDR3 loop reads CASSLQLEGNQPQHF. Here the CDR3 DNA reads TGTGCCAGCTCACTGCAGCTCGAGGGCAATCAGCCCCAGCATTTT.

The rearrangement joins TRBV7-9 to TRBJ2-7; D unclear. Germline V gives CDR1 SEHNR, CDR2 FQNEAQ (reference sequence). There are 12 residues in the CDR3. Trimming removed 0 bases at V and 6 bases at J, with 6 bases between. CDR3 in DNA: TGTGCCAGCAGCTTAGCTTTCGGCGAGCAGTACTTC. Translated: CASSLAFGEQYF. The full variable domain, in which reference TRBV7-9 and TRBJ2-7 provide the parts outside the CDR3, is DTGVSQNPRHKITKRGQNVTFRCDPISEHNRLYWYRQTLGQGPEFLTYFQNEAQLEKSRLLSDRFSAERPKGSFSTLEIQRTEQGDSAMYLCASSLAFGEQYFGPGTRLTVT.

The genes are TRBV7-9 and TRBJ1-1; D is unclear. CDR1 is SEHNR, CDR2 FQNEAQ, per germline (reference sequence). The CDR3 has 13 amino acids. V was trimmed by 0 bases and J by 7 bases, leaving 9 bases between them. The CDR3 DNA reads as TGTGCCAGCAGCTTAGCGGAGGCCGTTGAAGCTTTCTTT. This codes for CASSLAEAVEAFF.

This sequence joins TRBV2 and TRBJ2-3, with a tentative D call TRBD2 (5 bases). This CDR3 contains 16 residues. Trimming stripped 4 bases from V and 6 bases from J, with 20 bases between. Germline V CDR1 and CDR2: SNHLY, FYNNEI. The CDR3 coding sequence is TGTGCCAGCAGTGGGGTGGGAGTGGAGGTCGTCGATACGCAGTATTTT. Its translation is CASSGVGVEVVDTQYF.

The V gene is TRBV6-5, the J gene TRBJ1-2; TRBD1 matches at 10 bases. The V and J ends lost 6 bases and 4 bases, in that order; junction bases with no gene match: 5. CDR3 length: 14 amino acids. The germline V gene has CDR1 MNHEY and CDR2 SVGAGI. CDR3 amino acids: CASSDRGLRYGYTF. The CDR3 DNA reads as TGTGCCAGCAGCGACAGGGGGCTCCGCTATGGCTACACCTTC.

The sample holds a few counts of this clone. The rearrangement uses TRBV10-1 and TRBJ1-1, with 7 bases fitting TRBD1. The CDR3 is made up of 14 amino acids. CDR1 and CDR2 from the germline V gene are WNHNN and SYGVQD (reference sequence). J was trimmed by 4 bases and V by 6 bases; bases with no gene match: 8. The CDR3 DNA reads as TGCGCCAGCAGCTATTACAGGGGAGTCACTGAAGCTTTCTTT. Translation gives CASSYYRGVTEAFF.

The chain links TRBV7-9 to TRBJ2-1; D is perhaps TRBD2 (5 bases). V shed 5 bases and J shed 4 bases, with 15 bases lying between them. From germline, CDR1 is SEHNR and CDR2 FQNEAQ (reference sequence). CDR3 length: 15 residues. DNA of the CDR3: TGTGCCAGCAGCCCGAACACAAGAGGGTACAATGAGCAGTTCTTC. It yields the protein CASSPNTRGYNEQFF.